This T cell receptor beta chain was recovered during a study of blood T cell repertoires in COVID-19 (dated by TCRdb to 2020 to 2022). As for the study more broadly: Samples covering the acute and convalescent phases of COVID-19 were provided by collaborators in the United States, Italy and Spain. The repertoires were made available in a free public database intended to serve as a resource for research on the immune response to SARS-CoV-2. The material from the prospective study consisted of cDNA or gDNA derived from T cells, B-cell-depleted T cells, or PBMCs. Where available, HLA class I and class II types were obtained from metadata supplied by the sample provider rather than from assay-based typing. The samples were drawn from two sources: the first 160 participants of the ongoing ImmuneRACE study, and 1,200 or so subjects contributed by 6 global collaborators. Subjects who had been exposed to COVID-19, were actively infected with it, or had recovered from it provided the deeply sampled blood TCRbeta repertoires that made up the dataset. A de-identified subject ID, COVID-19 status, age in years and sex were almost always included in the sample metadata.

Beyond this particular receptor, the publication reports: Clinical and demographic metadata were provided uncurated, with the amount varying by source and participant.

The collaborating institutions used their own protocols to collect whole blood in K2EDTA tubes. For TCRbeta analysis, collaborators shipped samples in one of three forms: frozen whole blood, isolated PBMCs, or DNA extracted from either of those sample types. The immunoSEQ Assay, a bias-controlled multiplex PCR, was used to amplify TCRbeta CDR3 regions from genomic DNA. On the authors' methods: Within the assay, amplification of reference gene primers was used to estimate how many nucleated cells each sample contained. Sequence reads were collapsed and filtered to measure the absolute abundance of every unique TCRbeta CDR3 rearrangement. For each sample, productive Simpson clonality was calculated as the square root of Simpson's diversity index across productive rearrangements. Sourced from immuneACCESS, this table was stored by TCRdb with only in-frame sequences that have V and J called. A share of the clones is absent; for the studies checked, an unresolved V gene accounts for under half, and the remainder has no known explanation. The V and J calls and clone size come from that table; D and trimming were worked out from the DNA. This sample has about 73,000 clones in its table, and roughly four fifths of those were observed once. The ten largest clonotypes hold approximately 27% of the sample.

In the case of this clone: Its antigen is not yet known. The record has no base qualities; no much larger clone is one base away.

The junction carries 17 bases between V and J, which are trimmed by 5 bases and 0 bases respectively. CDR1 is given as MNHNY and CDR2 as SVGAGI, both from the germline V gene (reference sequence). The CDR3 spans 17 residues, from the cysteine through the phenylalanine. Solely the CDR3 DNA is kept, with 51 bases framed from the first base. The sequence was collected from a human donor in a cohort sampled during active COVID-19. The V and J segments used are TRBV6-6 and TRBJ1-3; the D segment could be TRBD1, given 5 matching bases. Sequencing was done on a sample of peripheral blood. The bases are TGTGCCAGCAGTCAATCCAATCTACAGGTCTCTGGAAACACCATATATTTT. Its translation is CASSQSNLQVSGNTIYF.